This entry lists 18 T cell receptor beta chains sequenced from one sample in a study of cytomegalovirus exposure and HLA in healthy donors listed by TCRdb under 2017. The library was made by the immunoSEQ multiplex PCR assay. The multiplex PCR relied on a mix of 60 forward primers for TCR Vbeta segments and 13 reverse primers for TCR Jbeta segments. The clones in this table, taken by TCRdb from immuneACCESS, are in-frame only. Not every clone is retained; where verified, under half of the shortfall comes from an unresolved V gene, and the cause of the rest is unknown. This sample holds about 210,000 clones; 70% to 80% were observed only once. The top ten clones comprise around 0.38% of the sample. The sample consisted of PBMCs. All receptors derive from a male donor in good health and CMV-seropositive.

A single count supports this clone. The chain links TRBV9 to TRBJ2-5; no firm D call. Trimming removed 4 bases from V and 2 bases from J, with 12 bases in between. This CDR3 has 14 residues. Germline lookup yields CDR1 SGDLS and CDR2 YYNGEE. The CDR3 reads CASSLGPRQETQYF. The DNA for the CDR3 is TGTGCCAGCAGCTTAGGGCCTAGACAAGAGACCCAGTACTTC.

The chain carries TRBV5-6 and TRBJ2-5; the match to TRBD2 covers 8 bases. The CDR3 is made up of 15 amino acids. Germline CDR1 is SGHDT and CDR2 is YYEEEE. J gave up 4 bases and V 1 base, and 6 bases lay outside the gene matches. The CDR3 here is CASSLSSSGLETQYF. Written as DNA, the CDR3 is TGTGCCAGCAGCTTGTCGTCTAGCGGGTTAGAGACCCAGTACTTC.

The rearrangement links TRBV6-6 to TRBJ1-2; the match to TRBD1 covers 11 bases. The CDR3 has 12 residues. The V gene end was trimmed by 8 bases and the J gene end by 8 bases; junction bases not matched to a gene: 4. In germline, CDR1 is MNHNY, CDR2 SVGAGI (reference sequence). The CDR3 bases are TGTGCCAGCGGGGACAGGGGGTACGGCTACACCTTC. It codes for CASGDRGYGYTF.

The chain combines TRBV6-6 with TRBJ2-7; 10 bases match TRBD2. Germline V gene data show CDR1 as MNHNY and CDR2 as SVGAGI (reference sequence). CDR3 length: 16 residues. The V segment lost 5 bases and the J segment 6 bases; nucleotides outside the gene matches: 13. In nucleotides, the CDR3 is TGTGCCAGCAGTGCCGGGACTAGCGCTTGGAGTGGCGAGCAGTACTTC. Residues: CASSAGTSAWSGEQYF.

This chain joins TRBV6-5 and TRBJ1-3; possible D gene TRBD1, 5 bases. V was shortened by 2 bases and J by 1 base, with 6 bases between the two germline ends. The CDR3 covers 14 residues. The germline CDR1 and CDR2 sequences are MNHEY and SVGAGI. The CDR3 reads CASSYKGSGNTIYF. Here the CDR3 DNA reads TGTGCCAGCAGTTACAAGGGGTCTGGAAACACCATATATTTT.

This rearrangement joins TRBV15 to TRBJ2-5, with D possibly TRBD1 on 6 matching bases. V was pared by 5 bases and J by 5 bases, with 21 bases between. The CDR3 covers 16 residues. Germline V gene lookup returns CDR1 LNHNV and CDR2 YYDKDF (reference sequence). CDR3 sequence: CATSPLHWDTKETQYF. The CDR3 nucleotides read TGTGCCACCAGCCCCCTTCATTGGGACACGAAGGAGACCCAGTACTTC.

This clone was seen once. The V and J genes are TRBV7-8 and TRBJ2-1, with 8 positions matching TRBD2. V shed 7 bases, J shed 10 bases, and the junction held 9 bases outside the gene matches. Germline CDR1 SGHVS, CDR2 FQNEAQ. The CDR3 sequence is 13 residues long. The CDR3 nucleotides are TGTGCCAGCACGATGAGCGGGGGATGGGAGCAGTTCTTC. Its translation: CASTMSGGWEQFF.

The chain employs TRBV5-5 and TRBJ2-7; no definite D call. Germline V gene sequence: CDR1 SGHKS, CDR2 YYEKEE (reference sequence). V lost 0 bases, J lost 0 bases, and 7 bases lay in between. CDR3 length equals 14 residues. CDR3 sequence (DNA): TGTGCCAGCAGCTTGGACAGTAGCTCCTACGAGCAGTACTTC. Its protein product is CASSLDSSSYEQYF.

This clone was picked up a small number of times. The chain is built from TRBV14 and TRBJ2-5; weak D call: TRBD1 (7 bases). This CDR3 is 15 amino acids long. V lost 4 bases and J lost 2, with 14 bases in between. CDR1 is SGHDN and CDR2 is FVKESK in the germline V gene. CDR3 DNA: TGTGCCAGCAGCCCACAGACAGGGAGGCAAGAGACCCAGTACTTC. It yields the protein CASSPQTGRQETQYF.

The chain uses TRBV6-5 and TRBJ2-5; 8 bases are a match to TRBD2. This CDR3 contains 13 residues. In germline, CDR1 is MNHEY, CDR2 SVGAGI. V was pared by 4 bases and J by 5 bases, with 3 bases of the junction left unmatched. CDR3 protein: CASSFGRGETQYF. The CDR3 bases are TGTGCCAGCAGTTTCGGGAGGGGGGAGACCCAGTACTTC.

The chain combines TRBV14 with TRBJ1-3; D not certain. CDR3 length equals 15 residues. Germline V gene sequence: CDR1 SGHDN, CDR2 FVKESK. V shed 1 base and J shed 4 bases, with 11 bases lying between them. The CDR3 is CASSQVLAAGNTIYF. In nucleotides, the CDR3 is TGTGCCAGCAGCCAAGTGTTGGCAGCGGGAAACACCATATATTTT.

This clone was observed once. The V and J genes are TRBV29-1 and TRBJ2-5, with TRBD1 matching over 7 bases. The V and J ends lost 6 bases and 1 base, in that order; junction bases with no gene match: 11. The CDR3 consists of 15 residues. The germline V gene has CDR1 SQVTM and CDR2 ANQGSEA. The CDR3: CSVAGWGTVQETQYF. DNA for the CDR3: TGCAGCGTCGCTGGATGGGGGACAGTCCAAGAGACCCAGTACTTC.

The chain recombines TRBV28 with TRBJ1-1, with a possible D match to TRBD1 (5 bases). Germline lookup yields CDR1 MDHEN and CDR2 SYDVKM. The ends were cut back, 3 bases at V and 4 bases at J, with 9 bases in the middle. The CDR3 length is 13 residues. The CDR3, as DNA: TGTGCCAGCAGTTTTGTGGGGGGCACTGAAGCTTTCTTT. Amino acids: CASSFVGGTEAFF.

The V call is TRBV27, the J call TRBJ2-6; tentatively, D is TRBD1 (5 bases). The germline CDR1 and CDR2 sequences are MNHEY and SMNVEV (reference sequence). CDR3 size: 13 residues. V lost 8 bases, J lost 2 bases, and 7 bases lay in between. DNA for the CDR3: TGTGCCAGCCGCAGGGCTGGGGCCAACGTCCTGACTTTC. Residues: CASRRAGANVLTF.

V is TRBV5-4 and J is TRBJ2-5, with 7 bases that match TRBD1. The last part of the DNA fits TRBJ2-7 better; the J call may be wrong. This CDR3 has 15 residues. Per the germline V gene, CDR1 is SGHNT and CDR2 is YYREEE (reference sequence). The DNA for the CDR3 is TGTGCCAGCAGCGTGAACAGGGGCCAAACCTACGAGCAGTACTTC. Its translation: CASSVNRGQTYEQYF.

The J gene is TRBJ1-5, the V gene TRBV19; 8 nucleotides agree with TRBD1. CDR1 is LNHDA, CDR2 SQIVND, per germline (reference sequence). V was pared by 6 bases and J by 0 bases, with 10 bases of the junction left unmatched. This CDR3 spans 17 amino acids. CDR3 nucleotides: TGTGCCAGTAGGGCGGGGACAGGCAGTTATAGCAATCAGCCCCAGCATTTT. Translating gives CASRAGTGSYSNQPQHF.

V and J are TRBV27 and TRBJ2-3; TRBD2 aligns across 10 bases. The CDR3 extends over 16 amino acids. In germline, CDR1 is MNHEY, CDR2 SMNVEV (reference sequence). The V gene end was trimmed by 3 bases and the J gene end by 3 bases; junction bases not matched to a gene: 6. The CDR3 reads CASSFSGGLKTDTQYF. Written as DNA, the CDR3 is TGTGCCAGCAGTTTTAGCGGGGGGCTCAAGACAGATACGCAGTATTTT.

The CDR3 nucleotides are TGTGCCAGCAGTCTTATGAGGGGGGGTGAGACCCAGTACTTC. Translated: CASSLMRGGETQYF. The chain is built from TRBV7-3 and TRBJ2-5, with D possibly being TRBD2 (7 bases). The V end lost 6 bases, the J end lost 5 bases, and 16 bases lay between the germline ends. Germline V gene sequence: CDR1 SGHTA, CDR2 FQGTGA. CDR3 length: 14 residues. The full variable domain, with the rest looked up from reference TRBV7-3 and TRBJ2-5, is GAGVSQTPSNKVTEKGKYVELRCDPISGHTALYWYRQSLGQGPEFLIYFQGTGAADDSGLPNDRFFAVRPEGSVSTLKIQRTERGDSAVYLCASSLMRGGETQYFGPGTRLLVL.